This T cell receptor (beta chain) was captured by sequencing in a study of CD8+ T cells in alopecia areata. Overall study results and limits: Links between baseline CD8+ expansion and response need larger treated cohorts.

Treatment specified: oral pan-JAK inhibitor, 5-10 mg twice daily. cDNA serving as the sequencing template came from extracted, reverse transcribed RNA. TCRdb keeps only in-frame clones here, not all; method: immunoSEQ multiplex PCR. The sample has roughly 200,000 clones; about 60% are singletons. The CDR3 sequence is 14 residues long. V gave up 8 bases and J gave up 2 bases; unmatched junction bases: 5. Germline CDR1 GTSNPN, CDR2 SVGIG (reference sequence). A note on this clone: Its antigen remains unidentified.

Sequences were derived from CD8+ T cells sorted from blood, sampled at week 24, from a patient treated with tofacitinib. This chain connects TRBV30 to TRBJ2-3; TRBD2 agrees at 12 bases. This receptor was taken from a human donor with alopecia areata. CDR3 DNA: TGTGCCAGACTAGCGGGGGATTACACAGATACGCAGTATTTT. This codes for CARLAGDYTDTQYF.